The 29 T cell receptor beta chains in this list originate from one sample, sequenced in a study of CD8 T cells in ankylosing spondylitis. TCRdb used MiXCR to reprocess the 5' RACE reads, holding one entry per CDR3 protein. The table lists under 300,000 distinct CDR3 sequences, around 11% of them singletons. Sequencing was performed on blood, either unsorted or a sorted T cell fraction (not recorded which). The source is a male donor with ankylosing spondylitis or in good health (not recorded which).

The rearrangement joins TRBV5-1 to TRBJ2-5; D may be TRBD1 or TRBD2 (5 bases each). Germline V gives CDR1 SGHRS, CDR2 YFSETQ. This CDR3 contains 15 residues. Trimming left V 3 bases short and J 2 bases short, with 14 bases between. CDR3 coding DNA: TGCGCCAGCAGCTCGGGACCGACATCGCAAGAGACCCAGTACTTC. Translating gives CASSSGPTSQETQYF. The variable domain in full, completed from reference TRBV5-1 and TRBJ2-5, reads KAGVTQTPRYLIKTRGQQVTLSCSPISGHRSVSWYQQTPGQGLQFLFEYFSETQRNKGNFPGRFSGRQFSNSRSEMNVSTLELGDSALYLCASSSGPTSQETQYFGPGTRLLVL.

The rearrangement links TRBV12-3 or TRBV12-4 to TRBJ1-6; no clear D. This CDR3 has 9 residues. Between the trimmed V and J ends, which lost 8 bases and 13 bases, there was a span of 6 bases. CDR3 nucleotide sequence: TGTGCCAGCGGGTTTCCCCTCCACTTT. As protein: CASGFPLHF.

This clonotype was observed many times. The V call is TRBV5-1, the J call TRBJ2-1; 9 bases agree with TRBD1. Trimming cost V 5 bases and J 0 bases; bases outside gene matches: 3. The length of the CDR3 is 15 residues. Germline V CDR1 and CDR2: SGHRS, YFSETQ. The CDR3 DNA is TGCGCCAGCAGTGGACAGGGGAGCTCCTACAATGAGCAGTTCTTC. Encoded protein: CASSGQGSSYNEQFF.

This clonotype has ten or more counts. The chain is built from TRBV29-1 and TRBJ2-7; a weak D match, TRBD1 (6 bases). Germline-derived CDR1 and CDR2 are SQVTM and ANQGSEA. V gave up 6 bases and J gave up 2 bases, with 20 bases separating them. CDR3 size: 15 residues. In DNA form, the CDR3 reads TGCAGCGTCCAGGGAGATTGGACAGTCACCTACGAGCAGTACTTC. Its translation: CSVQGDWTVTYEQYF.

This clonotype was counted ten times or more. The V gene is TRBV5-1, the J gene TRBJ2-7, with D possibly called TRBD1 or TRBD2 (5 bases each). The germline CDR1 and CDR2 sequences are SGHRS and YFSETQ. The CDR3 loop spans 14 amino acids. Trimming pared 3 bases from V and 2 bases from J, leaving 12 bases between. The CDR3 region is CASSWDGGTYEQYF. The CDR3 nucleotides are TGCGCCAGCAGCTGGGACGGCGGTACCTACGAGCAGTACTTC.

This clonotype showed up just a few times. V gene TRBV29-1 combines with J gene TRBJ2-1, with TRBD2 identical over 8 bases. Germline V lookup: CDR1 SQVTM, CDR2 ANQGSEA. The V and J ends lost 3 bases and 9 bases, in that order; junction bases with no gene match: 4. CDR3 length: 12 amino acids. In DNA, the CDR3 is TGCAGCGTTGACCAGCGGGGGAGTGAGCAGTTCTTC. This sequence encodes CSVDQRGSEQFF.

Points on this clonotype: With a much larger clone just one base away, this may be a read error. This chain links TRBV3-1 with TRBJ1-5, with no clear D. The germline V gene encodes CDR1 LGHDT and CDR2 YNNKEL (reference sequence). CDR3 size: 13 residues. CDR3 nucleotides: TGTGACAGCAGCCAATTCAGGAATCAGCCCCAGCATTTT. Translation: CDSSQFRNQPQHF.

This clonotype occurred many times. This chain joins TRBV11-3 and TRBJ2-1; no firm D call. From germline, CDR1 is SGHNT and CDR2 YENEEA. This CDR3 spans 13 amino acids. Between the trimmed V and J ends, which lost 1 base and 5 bases, there was a span of 6 bases. In nucleotides, the CDR3 is TGTGCCAGCAGCTTAGGACTTAACAATGAGCAGTTCTTC. It translates to CASSLGLNNEQFF.

This clonotype was recorded many times. The rearrangement joins TRBV5-1 to TRBJ2-1; D may match TRBD1 or TRBD2 (5 bases each). V shed 1 base and J shed 2 bases, with 19 bases lying between them. Germline CDR1 and CDR2: SGHRS and YFSETQ. The CDR3 is made up of 18 amino acids. The CDR3 nucleotides are TGCGCCAGCAGCTTGCTGTGGGACCTTCGTGGGGCCTACAATGAGCAGTTCTTC. This encodes CASSLLWDLRGAYNEQFF.

Many counts were recorded for this clonotype. The V and J genes are TRBV12-3 or TRBV12-4 and TRBJ1-4; D not certain. CDR3 length: 13 amino acids. Trimming removed 1 base at V and 8 bases at J, with 8 bases between. The chain's CDR3 is CASSLDYGEKLFF. The DNA of the CDR3 is TGTGCCAGCAGTTTAGATTACGGGGAAAAACTGTTTTTT.

In its sample, this clonotype was seen many times. V is TRBV7-8 and J is TRBJ1-5; tentatively, D is TRBD1 (6 bases). Trimming pared 8 bases from V and 5 bases from J, leaving 13 bases between. Germline values: CDR1 SGHVS, CDR2 FQNEAQ. This CDR3 comprises 13 residues. This CDR3 is CASSRGTDQPQHF. DNA of the CDR3: TGTGCCAGCTCAAGGGGGACTGATCAGCCCCAGCATTTT. Together with reference TRBV7-8 and TRBJ1-5, the CDR3 gives the full variable domain: GAGVSQSPRYKVAKRGQDVALRCDPISGHVSLFWYQQALGQGPEFLTYFQNEAQLDKSGLPSDRFFAERPEGSVSTLKIQRTQQEDSAVYLCASSRGTDQPQHFGDGTRLSIL.

In its sample, this clonotype was seen many times. The chain is built from TRBV27 and TRBJ2-7, with D unresolved. Germline CDR1 is MNHEY and CDR2 is SMNVEV (reference sequence). The CDR3 consists of 13 residues. V lost 8 bases to trimming and J lost 6 bases, with 17 bases between them. CDR3 residues: CASGDGRWSEQYF. The CDR3 bases are TGTGCCAGCGGTGACGGTCGGTGGAGCGAGCAGTACTTC.

Only a few counts were recorded for this clonotype. This sequence joins TRBV12-3 or TRBV12-4 and TRBJ1-2; D possibly corresponds to TRBD1 (5 bases). CDR3 size: 15 residues. V was clipped by 6 bases and J by 4 bases, with 18 bases between them. CDR3: CASSATENRGYGYTF. The CDR3 bases are TGTGCCAGCAGCGCGACAGAGAACCGGGGCTATGGCTACACCTTC.

This clonotype was seen many times. The J gene is TRBJ2-7, the V gene TRBV5-1, with D perhaps matching TRBD2 (7 bases). There are 15 residues in the CDR3. Germline CDR1 and CDR2: SGHRS and YFSETQ. V was trimmed by 2 bases and J by 5 bases, leaving 17 bases between them. The DNA for the CDR3 is TGCGCCAGCAGCTTTTCTCGGGGGGCCAGGGACGAGCAGTACTTC. Translation gives CASSFSRGARDEQYF.

Details on this clonotype: Sequence at one end of the junction differs from germline and may be a read error. The gene calls are TRBV12-3 or TRBV12-4 and TRBJ2-1, with 9 positions matching TRBD2. The CDR3 loop spans 15 amino acids. The DNA for the CDR3 is TGTGTCAGCAGTCCCGTAGCGGGAGTGTACAATGAGCAGTTCTTC. Translated: CVSSPVAGVYNEQFF.

This clonotype was detected only a few times. The rearrangement links TRBV20-1 to TRBJ2-2, with 15 bases that match TRBD2. The germline gives CDR1 DFQATT, CDR2 SNEGSKA (reference sequence). The trim removed 6 bases at V and 0 bases at J, leaving 11 bases unmatched. The CDR3 is 19 amino acids. Here the CDR3 reads CSARPGLAGGGANTGELFF. DNA for the CDR3: TGCAGTGCCAGACCGGGACTAGCGGGAGGTGGGGCGAACACCGGGGAGCTGTTTTTT.

This clonotype was detected ten times or more. The V and J genes are TRBV12-3 or TRBV12-4 and TRBJ1-1; 7 bases are shared with TRBD1. The CDR3 runs to 14 residues. The ends lost 5 bases at V and 2 bases at J; junction bases unmatched: 5. The CDR3 protein is CASSSTGENTEAFF. CDR3 nucleotides: TGTGCCAGCAGTAGCACAGGGGAAAACACTGAAGCTTTCTTT.

This clonotype was detected many times. The genes are TRBV7-2 and TRBJ2-7; no firm D call. V gave up 4 bases and J gave up 5 bases, with 12 bases separating them. CDR3 length: 13 amino acids. Germline V CDR1 and CDR2: SGHTA, FQGNSA. This CDR3 reads CASSYLPGHEQYF. CDR3 sequence (DNA): TGTGCCAGCAGCTATCTCCCCGGCCACGAGCAGTACTTC. Variable domain in full (rest from reference TRBV7-2 and TRBJ2-7): GAGVSQSPSNKVTEKGKDVELRCDPISGHTALYWYRQSLGQGLEFLIYFQGNSAPDKSGLPSDRFSAERTGGSVSTLTIQRTQQEDSAVYLCASSYLPGHEQYFGPGTRLTVT.

This clonotype has a count of ten or more. V is TRBV29-1 and J is TRBJ2-7; 7 bases are a match to TRBD1. V lost 5 bases, J lost 2 bases, and 3 bases stayed unmatched. The CDR3 contains 12 residues. The V gene's germline CDR1 is SQVTM and CDR2 ANQGSEA. In nucleotides, the CDR3 is TGCAGCGTTAACACAGGGGCCTACGAGCAGTACTTC. Its protein is CSVNTGAYEQYF.

The table lists this clonotype with a count of one. The rearrangement links TRBV29-1 to TRBJ1-1; a weak D match, TRBD1 (6 bases). From germline, CDR1 is SQVTM and CDR2 ANQGSEA. Trimming took 0 bases from V and 1 from J, leaving 18 bases between them. This CDR3 is 17 amino acids long. This CDR3 reads CSVEDLSGALGNTEAFF. CDR3 nucleotide sequence: TGCAGCGTTGAAGATCTATCGGGGGCTTTGGGGAACACTGAAGCTTTCTTT. The full variable domain, its missing parts supplied by reference TRBV29-1 and TRBJ1-1, is SAVISQKPSRDICQRGTSLTIQCQVDSQVTMMFWYRQQPGQSLTLIATANQGSEATYESGFVIDKFPISRPNLTFSTLTVSNMSPEDSSIYLCSVEDLSGALGNTEAFFGQGTRLTVV.

This clonotype was detected many times. The rearrangement links TRBV24-1 to TRBJ2-2; D remains ambiguous. V was trimmed by 4 bases and J by 7 bases, leaving 6 bases between them. From germline, CDR1 is KGHDR and CDR2 SFDVKD. CDR3 size: 12 residues. CDR3 sequence (DNA): TGTGCCACCAGTGAAGCCTACGGGGAGCTGTTTTTT. Translation: CATSEAYGELFF.

This clonotype was counted ten times or more. V usage is TRBV25-1 and J usage is TRBJ2-7; D is unclear. Germline V CDR1 and CDR2: MGHDK, SYGVNS. V gave up 3 bases and J gave up 0 bases, with 12 bases separating them. This CDR3 has 15 amino acids. CDR3 bases: TGTGCCAGCAGTGATTCTTCCCCGGCCTCCTACGAGCAGTACTTC. Protein sequence: CASSDSSPASYEQYF.

The chain joins TRBV18 to TRBJ1-4; 7 positions match TRBD1. Losses at the gene ends were 6 bases for V and 14 bases for J; bases not matched to a gene: 9. CDR1 and CDR2 (germline): KGHSH, LQKENI. This CDR3 contains 12 residues. The CDR3, as DNA: TGTGCCAGCTCGCCGGGACAGCAAGTTCTGTTTTTT. It is translated as CASSPGQQVLFF.

At least ten counts were recorded for this clonotype. The chain is built from TRBV12-3 or TRBV12-4 and TRBJ2-1; 12 bases are a match to TRBD2. V dropped 6 bases and J dropped 8; count of bases not matched to a gene: 2. The CDR3 sequence is 13 residues long. CDR3 in amino acids: CASRTSGSHEQFF. CDR3 sequence (DNA): TGTGCCAGCAGGACTAGCGGGAGTCATGAGCAGTTCTTC.

This clonotype was detected many times. The rearrangement uses TRBV15 and TRBJ2-3, with 8 bases aligning to TRBD1. Germline-derived CDR1 and CDR2 are LNHNV and YYDKDF (reference sequence). The CDR3 sequence is 15 residues long. The junction had 2 bases not matched to a gene; V was cut back by 0 bases and J by 3 bases. This CDR3 reads CATSREDRVTDTQYF. Here the CDR3 DNA reads TGTGCCACCAGCAGAGAGGACAGGGTAACAGATACGCAGTATTTT. Complete variable domain (other parts from reference TRBV15 and TRBJ2-3): DAMVIQNPRYQVTQFGKPVTLSCSQTLNHNVMYWYQQKSSQAPKLLFHYYDKDFNNEADTPDNFQSRRPNTSFCFLDIRSPGLGDTAMYLCATSREDRVTDTQYFGPGTRLTVL.

This clonotype was detected many times. V usage is TRBV10-3 and J usage is TRBJ1-4, with no clear D. The CDR3 runs to 10 residues. V lost 9 bases to trimming and J lost 6 bases, with 5 bases between them. The germline CDR1 and CDR2 sequences are ENHRY and SYGVKD. Written as DNA, the CDR3 is TGTGCCATTGGTCATGAAAAACTGTTTTTT. This translates into CAIGHEKLFF.

This clonotype was recorded a few times. J is TRBJ2-7 and V is TRBV7-9, with 11 bases matching TRBD1. This CDR3 comprises 15 residues. V dropped 3 bases and J dropped 7; count of bases not matched to a gene: 8. Germline loops: CDR1 SEHNR, CDR2 FQNEAQ (reference sequence). The CDR3 region has the DNA TGTGCCAGCAGCTTCCGGACAGGGGGCGCGGATGAGCAGTACTTC. Encoded protein: CASSFRTGGADEQYF.

This clonotype was recorded many times. This rearrangement joins TRBV4-1 to TRBJ2-1; TRBD2 matches 8 bases. CDR1 is MGHRA and CDR2 is YSYEKL in the germline V gene. This CDR3 has 13 residues. The trim removed 4 bases at V and 8 bases at J, leaving 4 bases unmatched. The CDR3 DNA reads as TGCGCCAGCAGCCCCCGGGGGGGGGATGAGCAGTTCTTC. As protein: CASSPRGGDEQFF.

Details on this clonotype: An end of the junction does not agree with germline; a read error may underlie this. The chain joins TRBV29-1 to TRBJ2-2, with D maybe TRBD2 (5 bases). This CDR3 region has 16 residues. The germline gives CDR1 SQVTM, CDR2 ANQGSEA. The CDR3 sequence: CSDGRRRGANTGELFF. CDR3 nucleotides: TGCAGCGATGGCAGGAGACGCGGCGCGAACACCGGGGAACTGTTTTTT.